The 7 T cell receptor beta chains listed next were all sequenced from one sample in a study of T-cell reconstitution after alpha-beta-depleted transplantation in children. Construction of the TCRbeta library involved unique molecular identifiers. From the PCR reads, TCRdb called clonotypes with MiXCR, one entry per CDR3 protein. The repertoire includes around 15,000 distinct CDR3 sequences, approximately 5.3% of them detected once, and 5.5% to 8.5% sits in the top ten. Sequencing used PBMCs, obtained before TCRalphabeta/CD19-depleted stem cell transplant. All receptors derive from a boy aged 5-17 years with acute lymphoblastic leukemia, due to receive a stem cell transplant.

Ten or more counts support this clonotype. The CDR3 region is CASSEGTNYGYTF. DNA of the CDR3: TGTGCCAGCAGCGAGGGGACAAACTATGGCTACACCTTC. V and J are TRBV11-2 and TRBJ1-2; possibly TRBD1 for D (6 bases). Trimming cost V 5 bases and J 2 bases, with 9 bases left between them. CDR3 length equals 13 residues. The germline V gene has CDR1 SGHAT and CDR2 FQNNGV. Using reference TRBV11-2 and TRBJ1-2 for the parts outside the CDR3, the full variable domain is EAGVAQSPRYKIIEKRQSVAFWCNPISGHATLYWYQQILGQGPKLLIQFQNNGVVDDSQLPKDRFSAERLKGVDSTLKIQPAKLEDSAVYLCASSEGTNYGYTFGSGTRLTVV.

This clonotype was recorded many times. V usage is TRBV6-6 and J usage is TRBJ2-3; the match to TRBD1 covers 10 bases. Germline values: CDR1 MNHNY, CDR2 SVGAGI (reference sequence). The CDR3 has 15 residues. V was pared by 2 bases and J by 1 base, with 0 bases of the junction left unmatched. The CDR3 reads CASSYGTGGTDTQYF. The DNA of the CDR3 is TGTGCCAGCAGTTACGGGACAGGGGGCACAGATACGCAGTATTTT.

This clonotype occurred many times. CDR3 residues: CASSLYRSAPLHF. The CDR3 DNA reads as TGTGCCAGCAGTTTATACCGTAGTGCACCCCTCCACTTT. V and J are TRBV28 and TRBJ1-6; D not certain. Germline V CDR1 and CDR2: MDHEN, SYDVKM. V lost 1 base to trimming and J lost 11 bases, with 9 bases between them. There are 13 residues in the CDR3.

This clonotype was counted ten times or more. The chain recombines TRBV11-1 with TRBJ2-5; D may be TRBD1 or TRBD2 (5 bases each). The CDR3 loop spans 14 amino acids. V was shortened by 1 base and J by 5 bases, with 11 bases between the two germline ends. CDR1 and CDR2 from the germline V gene are SGHAT and FQDESV (reference sequence). CDR3 in amino acids: CASSLDRGVETQYF. The CDR3 region has the DNA TGTGCCAGCAGCTTAGATAGGGGAGTTGAGACCCAGTACTTC. Full variable domain (missing parts from reference TRBV11-1 and TRBJ2-5): EAEVAQSPRYKITEKSQAVAFWCDPISGHATLYWYRQILGQGPELLVQFQDESVVDDSQLPKDRFSAERLKGVDSTLKIQPAELGDSAMYLCASSLDRGVETQYFGPGTRLLVL.

This clonotype occurred many times. The chain is built from TRBV6-1 and TRBJ2-3; 8 bases match TRBD2. This CDR3 region has 17 residues. V shed 2 bases and J 2 bases; nucleotides not matched to a gene: 9. The germline gives CDR1 MNHNS, CDR2 SASEGT. The CDR3 here is CASSESRRGVVTDTQYF. The CDR3 DNA is TGTGCCAGCAGTGAAAGCAGGCGGGGGGTTGTCACAGATACGCAGTATTTT.

This clonotype came up many times. The chain joins TRBV12-3 or TRBV12-4 to TRBJ1-2, with 7 bases matching TRBD1. Trimming at V came to 3 bases and at J to 6 bases, leaving 7 bases not matched to a gene. The CDR3 is 14 residues long. Here the CDR3 DNA reads TGTGCCAGCAGTTTTACAGGGGTGACGGATGGCTACACCTTC. Protein product: CASSFTGVTDGYTF.

This rearrangement joins TRBV6-2 or TRBV6-3 to TRBJ1-5, with a weak D call TRBD1 (6 bases). CDR1 is MNHEY and CDR2 is SVGEGT in the germline V gene. Deletions cut 6 bases from V and 0 bases from J, with 12 bases between. The CDR3 loop spans 15 amino acids. CDR3 loop: CASRWTVNSNQPQHF. Written as DNA, the CDR3 is TGTGCCAGCAGATGGACAGTAAATAGCAATCAGCCCCAGCATTTT.